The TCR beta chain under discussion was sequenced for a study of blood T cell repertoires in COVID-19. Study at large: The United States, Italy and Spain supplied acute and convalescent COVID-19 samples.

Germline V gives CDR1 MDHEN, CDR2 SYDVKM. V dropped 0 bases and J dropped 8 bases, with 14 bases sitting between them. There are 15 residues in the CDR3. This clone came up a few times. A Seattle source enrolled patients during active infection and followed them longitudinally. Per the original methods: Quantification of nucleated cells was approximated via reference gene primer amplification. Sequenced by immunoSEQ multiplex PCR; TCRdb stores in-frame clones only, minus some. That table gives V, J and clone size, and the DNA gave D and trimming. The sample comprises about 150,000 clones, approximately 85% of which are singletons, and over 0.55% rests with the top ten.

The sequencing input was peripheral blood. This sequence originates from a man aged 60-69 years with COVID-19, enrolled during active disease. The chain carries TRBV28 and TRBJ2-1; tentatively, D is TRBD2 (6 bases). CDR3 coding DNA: TGTGCCAGCAGTTTATGGCAGGGAGGTCGTGATGAGCAGTTCTTC. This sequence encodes CASSLWQGGRDEQFF. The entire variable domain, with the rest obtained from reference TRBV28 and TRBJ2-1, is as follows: DVKVTQSSRYLVKRTGEKVFLECVQDMDHENMFWYRQDPGLGLRLIYFSYDVKMKEKGDIPEGYSVSREKKERFSLILESASTNQTSMYLCASSLWQGGRDEQFFGPGTRLTVL.